These T cell receptor beta chains were read from a single sample in a study of blood T cells in healthy people across ages. One entry per CDR3 protein results from TCRdb running MiXCR on the 5' RACE reads. The table includes about 970,000 distinct CDR3 sequences, roughly 51% detected once. Sequenced: blood. The source is an older woman in good health. Both conserved end residues are part of each CDR3. A D gene is named only where the DNA matches it firmly. Clone size is given for some rows only: seen once, a few or many times, or a class if the clone is expanded.

TRBV20-1	-	-	TRBJ2-2	CSTQGREFVGELFF	TGCAGTACCCAGGGGCGGGAGTTTGTCGGGGAGCTGTTTTTT
TRBV28	-	-	TRBJ2-7	CASSLKTYSYEQYF	TGTGCCAGCAGTTTAAAAACTTACTCCTACGAGCAGTACTTC
TRBV6-2/TRBV6-3	TRBD2	-	TRBJ2-1	CASRSSGGLGLAGGPNNEQFF	TGTGCCAGCAGATCCTCCGGGGGGCTGGGACTAGCGGGAGGGCCCAACAATGAGCAGTTCTTC
TRBV6-2/TRBV6-3	-	-	TRBJ2-3	CASSYRRGRRGDTQYF	TGTGCCAGCAGTTATCGGCGGGGGAGAAGGGGGGATACGCAGTATTTT
TRBV15	-	-	TRBJ1-6	CATSEQLSSYNSPLHF	TGTGCCACCAGCGAGCAGTTAAGCTCCTATAATTCACCCCTCCACTTT
TRBV27	TRBD2	-	TRBJ2-2	CASSFRAGGLNTGELFF	TGTGCCAGCAGTTTCAGGGCGGGGGGTTTGAACACCGGGGAGCTGTTTTTT
TRBV10-3	-	-	TRBJ1-4	CATGADEKLFF	TGTGCCACAGGGGCCGACGAAAAACTGTTTTTT
TRBV5-5	-	-	TRBJ2-2	CASSAAPVTTNTGELFF	TGTGCCAGCAGCGCGGCCCCGGTGACTACTAACACCGGGGAGCTGTTTTTT
TRBV7-2	-	-	TRBJ1-4	CASSLEGSRNEKLFF	TGTGCCAGCAGCTTAGAGGGCAGTCGAAATGAAAAACTGTTTTTT
TRBV9	TRBD1	once	TRBJ2-1	CASSVEGGNPYNEQFF	TGTGCCAGCAGCGTAGAAGGGGGCAATCCCTACAATGAGCAGTTCTTC
TRBV7-9	-	-	TRBJ1-2	CASSLPTGLRGYTF	TGTGCCAGCAGCTTACCTACAGGGTTAAGAGGCTACACCTTC
TRBV4-1	-	-	TRBJ1-5	CASSQDQSLRHQPQHF	TGCGCCAGCAGCCAAGATCAAAGCCTTCGTCATCAGCCCCAGCATTTT
TRBV12-3/TRBV12-4	TRBD2	-	TRBJ2-7	CASSIPATRLAGIYEQYF	TGTGCCAGCAGTATTCCGGCGACCCGACTAGCGGGAATTTACGAGCAGTACTTC
TRBV24-1	-	-	TRBJ2-3	CATHSVPADTQYF	TGTGCCACCCATAGCGTTCCCGCAGATACGCAGTATTTT
TRBV7-2	TRBD2	few	TRBJ2-7	CASSLVSGGSYEQYF	TGTGCCAGCAGCTTAGTAAGCGGGGGCTCCTACGAGCAGTACTTC
TRBV6-2/TRBV6-3	-	-	TRBJ2-7	CASSSLPYEQYF	TGTGCCAGCAGTTCTCTCCCCTACGAGCAGTACTTC
TRBV5-1	-	few	TRBJ1-1	CASSSRGDTEAFF	TGCGCCAGCAGCTCCAGGGGTGACACTGAAGCTTTCTTT
TRBV4-1	-	-	TRBJ2-7	CASSQEVRGLRGSSYEQYF	TGCGCCAGCAGCCAAGAAGTGAGGGGTCTACGGGGGAGCTCCTACGAGCAGTACTTC
TRBV7-2	-	-	TRBJ2-7	CASSKGVRSSYEQYF	TGTGCCAGCAGCAAGGGGGTCCGAAGCTCCTACGAGCAGTACTTC
TRBV4-1	-	-	TRBJ2-3	CASSHGTTDTDTQYF	TGCGCCAGCAGCCATGGAACGACCGACACAGATACGCAGTATTTT
TRBV12-3/TRBV12-4	-	few	TRBJ2-2	CATHSGSNTGELFF	TGTGCCACCCATAGCGGATCGAACACCGGGGAGCTGTTTTTT
TRBV6-2/TRBV6-3	-	-	TRBJ2-7	CAHGQLPYEQYF	TGTGCCCACGGACAGCTTCCCTACGAGCAGTACTTC
TRBV6-2/TRBV6-3	TRBD2	-	TRBJ2-5	CASSYPRAGGEETQYF	TGTGCCAGCAGTTACCCAAGAGCGGGAGGGGAAGAGACCCAGTACTTC
TRBV2	TRBD1	-	TRBJ1-2	CASNPHHRGYGYTF	TGTGCCAGCAACCCACACCACAGGGGTTACGGCTACACCTTC
TRBV4-1	TRBD2	-	TRBJ2-3	CASSQSVLAGITDTQYF	TGCGCCAGCAGCCAGAGCGTACTAGCGGGGATCACAGATACGCAGTATTTT